Listed below are T cell receptor beta chains from one sample, sequenced in a study of shared clonotypes between healthy human individuals. The assay was immunoSEQ multiplex PCR, and TCRdb's table has in-frame clones only and misses some. The sample yields around 2.1 million clones, 90% to 96% seen once. Sample: naive CD4+ T cells sorted from blood. These receptors all stem from a man aged 18 to 35 in good health. Both conserved end residues are part of each CDR3. The D gene is left open where the match is weak. Not all rows give a size; the values are once, few, many and, for expanded clones, a class.

TRBV5-1	once	TRBJ1-1	TRBD1	TGCGCCAGCAGCTTGAGACAGGGAAAGAACACTGAAGCTTTCTTT	CASSLRQGKNTEAFF
TRBV9	NA	TRBJ1-6	NA	TGTGCCAGCAGCGTAGAGGCGGGCTATAATTCACCCCTCCACTTT	CASSVEAGYNSPLHF
TRBV6-1	NA	TRBJ1-4	NA	TGTGCCAGCAGTGAATCCGCGTCAGGGAATCGAATTAATGAAAAACTGTTTTTT	CASSESASGNRINEKLFF
TRBV10-3	NA	TRBJ2-5	NA	TGTGCCATCAACGAGGGGGTACCGGAGACCCAGTACTTC	CAINEGVPETQYF
TRBV5-1	NA	TRBJ2-6	TRBD1	TGCGCCAGCAGCCGCGCAGGGGGTTTCTCTGGGGCCAACGTCCTGACTTTC	CASSRAGGFSGANVLTF
TRBV27	NA	TRBJ2-2	NA	TGTGCCAGCAGCCAATTGAACACCGGGGAGCTGTTTTTT	CASSQLNTGELFF
TRBV2	NA	TRBJ1-6	NA	TGTGCCAGCAGTGAATATGGGCAGAATAACTCACCCCTCCACTTT	CASSEYGQNNSPLHF
TRBV5-1	NA	TRBJ2-1	TRBD1	TGCGCCAGCAGCGGGACAGGGGGCGCCTACAATGAGCAGTTCTTC	CASSGTGGAYNEQFF
TRBV5-1	NA	TRBJ2-1	NA	TGCGCCAGCAGCCTGCCGAGAGCCAATGAGCAGTTCTTC	CASSLPRANEQFF
TRBV5-1	NA	TRBJ2-7	TRBD1	TGCGCCAGCAGCTTGGGATTCGGGGACAGGTGGACCTACGAGCAGTACTTC	CASSLGFGDRWTYEQYF
TRBV7-8	few	TRBJ2-7	NA	TGTGCCAGCAGCTTATCCTACGAGCAGTACTTC	CASSLSYEQYF
TRBV5-1	NA	TRBJ1-6	NA	TGCGCCAGCAGCTTGGGAGCGGATAATTCACCCCTCCACTTT	CASSLGADNSPLHF
TRBV30	NA	TRBJ1-4	TRBD1	TGTGCCTGGACCCGGACAGGGGGCGGTACTAATGAAAAACTGTTTTTT	CAWTRTGGGTNEKLFF
TRBV4-1	NA	TRBJ1-2	NA	TGCGCCAGCAGCCAAGATCGGGCAGGGATTGAATATGGCTACACCTTC	CASSQDRAGIEYGYTF
TRBV6-1	once	TRBJ1-4	NA	TGTGCCAGCAGGGACTGGCCAACTAATGAAAAACTGTTTTTT	CASRDWPTNEKLFF
TRBV30	NA	TRBJ2-5	NA	TGTGCCTGGGGGACGGGGCAAGAGACCCAGTACTTC	CAWGTGQETQYF
TRBV12-5	NA	TRBJ2-5	TRBD2	TGTGCTAGTTCTGCTAGCGGGGGGGCGGAGACCCAGTACTTC	CASSASGGAETQYF
TRBV7-9	NA	TRBJ2-3	TRBD2	TGTGCCAGCTTGGTTGGCGGGGGGGTGGCAGATACGCAGTATTTT	CASLVGGGVADTQYF
TRBV6-4	NA	TRBJ1-1	NA	TGTGCCAGCAGTGGCTCGTGGACAGAAGCTTTCTTT	CASSGSWTEAFF
TRBV30	NA	TRBJ1-4	NA	TGTGCCTGGATTGGGGGTATCGGTGAAAAACTGTTTTTT	CAWIGGIGEKLFF
TRBV7-2	NA	TRBJ1-2	NA	TGTGCCAGCAGCCGGGATCAGGGGTTGGGCTACACCTTC	CASSRDQGLGYTF
TRBV5-8	NA	TRBJ2-5	TRBD2	TGTGCCAGCACCCATCGGGCGGGAGGAGAGACCCAGTACTTC	CASTHRAGGETQYF